This T cell receptor (beta chain) was obtained from a study of cytotoxic CD8 clonotypes in ibrutinib-treated CLL. V lost 5 bases, J lost 5 bases, and 9 bases stayed unmatched. CDR1 is SNHLY, CDR2 FYNNEI, per germline. This CDR3 has 15 amino acids. Data came from immunoSEQ multiplex PCR; TCRdb stores just in-frame clones and leaves some out. Among roughly 150,000 clones, 81% were seen once, and the ten largest hold around 2%. Regarding the study as a whole: Baseline clonality exceeded age-matched healthy donors and tracked circulating CD8+ T-cell counts.

A note on this clone: Its antigen is as yet unknown.

The sample here was PBMCs, taken after 12 months of ibrutinib treatment. V and J are TRBV2 and TRBJ1-2, with 9 nucleotides matching TRBD1. The receptor comes from a human donor with chronic lymphocytic leukemia. The CDR3 protein is CASSPPGQGSYGYTF. The DNA for the CDR3 is TGTGCCAGCAGTCCACCGGGACAGGGAAGTTATGGCTACACCTTC.